Listed below are T cell receptor beta chains from one sample, sequenced in a study of T cells in Graves' hyperthyroidism and ophthalmopathy. MiXCR was run by TCRdb on the multiplex PCR reads, yielding one entry per CDR3 protein. The sample records around 350,000 distinct CDR3 sequences, 15% to 18% being singletons. Sequences were obtained from blood. All receptors derive from a young woman with Graves' hyperthyroidism that later progressed to Graves' ophthalmopathy. The CDR3 runs from the conserved cysteine through the conserved F or W. The D gene is left open where the match is weak.

D gene | V gene | CDR3 protein
TRBD2 | TRBV6-2/TRBV6-3 | CASSEGLAGVYEQYF
TRBD2 | TRBV9 | CASSVLSAGAEQFF
. | TRBV6-6 | CASSYSRPTNEKLFF
TRBD2 | TRBV12-3/TRBV12-4 | CASSLGLIEQFF
. | TRBV6-2/TRBV6-3 | CASSYSVAKNIQYF
. | TRBV7-2 | CASSTREDTIYF
. | TRBV7-9 | CASQTAAGEEYF
. | TRBV15 | CATSRLPDNEQFF
. | TRBV18 | CASSPRDTSSYEQYF
. | TRBV28 | CASSLGGDGELFF
TRBD1 | TRBV5-6 | CASSFRRTGGDNSPLHF
TRBD1 | TRBV11-2 | CASSYRGVRANVLTF
TRBD2 | TRBV20-1 | CSAREPGLAKAKNIQYF
TRBD2 | TRBV7-8 | CASSLGVGEGEQYF
. | TRBV30 | CAWSVLDAAGDTIYF
. | TRBV29-1 | CSVPGTPPNYGYTF
TRBD2 | TRBV27 | CASSPKTSLTYNEQFF
TRBD1 | TRBV6-1 | CASSASGTANYGYTF
TRBD2 | TRBV20-1 | CSARDSSGRDTGELFF
. | TRBV20-1 | CSVQTSSYNEQFF
. | TRBV6-1 | CASSRQGLTEAFF
. | TRBV2 | CASGGGTNQPQHF
. | TRBV6-5 | CASSYSITASSQETQYF
. | TRBV18 | CASSPPRLRAENYNEQFF
TRBD2 | TRBV10-3 | CAISGATSGRGYNEQFF
. | TRBV2 | CASHGIPNEQFF
TRBD2 | TRBV20-1 | CSATDRGGIRLAGAYNEQFF
TRBD1 | TRBV29-1 | CSVERGTGGWTEAFF
. | TRBV19 | CASSLAGYPEAFF
TRBD2 | TRBV29-1 | CSVGKSGAPQNEQFF
. | TRBV11-2 | CASSLDVDRPMHF
TRBD2 | TRBV4-3 | CASSQVSGRITDAQYF
TRBD2 | TRBV9 | CASSVTSGASYEQYF
TRBD1 | TRBV6-1 | CASSDAQGSNEKLFF
TRBD1 | TRBV15 | CATSPTPGTGGGEQFF
TRBD2 | TRBV28 | CASSLWLAGTSTDTQYF
. | TRBV6-1 | CASSLDRRTDTQYF
TRBD1 | TRBV6-1 | CASSPGQRPYEQYF
. | TRBV6-2/TRBV6-3 | CASSYRADVKTQYF
. | TRBV27 | CARSPDSPPGEQYF
TRBD1 | TRBV3-1 | CASSQDRDRTQMGGYGYTF
. | TRBV10-3 | CAIQPGSSSYNEQFF
. | TRBV7-2 | CASRNREITVVTEAFF
TRBD2 | TRBV20-1 | CSAGQAGGPYEQYF
. | TRBV3-1 | CASSQTTKEREKLFF
. | TRBV4-2 | CASSQGSGIGELFF
. | TRBV20-1 | CSARARTMNTEAFF
TRBD2 | TRBV30 | CAWSVRAGMIYERYF
. | TRBV27 | CASSFVGRDTRREQYF
. | TRBV12-3/TRBV12-4 | CASSLGGTYNSPLHF
. | TRBV2 | CAQQRGRSQLNTEAFF
. | TRBV20-1 | CSRTQGTAEAFF
TRBD2 | TRBV5-1 | CASSRLAGNQETQYF
TRBD1 | TRBV20-1 | CSARMTGVMPLLF
. | TRBV6-1 | CASSEVKGPYEQYF
TRBD2 | TRBV27 | CASSTIAGGSSYNEQFF
. | TRBV7-2 | CASSLVPPGGRGNTGELFF
TRBD2 | TRBV5-6 | CASSLQTSGGFYEQYF
. | TRBV18 | CASSPLELSGANVLTF
TRBD1 | TRBV6-1 | CASSQTGEPYEQYF